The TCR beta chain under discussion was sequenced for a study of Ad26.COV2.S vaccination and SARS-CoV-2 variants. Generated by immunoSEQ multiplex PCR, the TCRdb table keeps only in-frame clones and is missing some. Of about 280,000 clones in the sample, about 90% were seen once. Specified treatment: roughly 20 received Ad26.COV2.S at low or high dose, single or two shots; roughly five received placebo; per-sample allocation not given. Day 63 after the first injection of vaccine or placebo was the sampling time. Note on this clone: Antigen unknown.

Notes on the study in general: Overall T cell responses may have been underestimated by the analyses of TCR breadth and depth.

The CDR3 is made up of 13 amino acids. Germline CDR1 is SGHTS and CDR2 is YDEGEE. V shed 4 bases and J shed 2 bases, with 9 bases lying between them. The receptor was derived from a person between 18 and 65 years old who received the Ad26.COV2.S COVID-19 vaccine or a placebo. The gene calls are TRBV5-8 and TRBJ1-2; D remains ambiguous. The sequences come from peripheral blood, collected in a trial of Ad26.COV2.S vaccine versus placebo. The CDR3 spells CASSAIRNYGYTF. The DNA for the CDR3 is TGTGCCAGCAGCGCGATTAGGAACTATGGCTACACCTTC.